Below, 25 T cell receptor beta chains from the same sample are listed, as sequenced in a study of blood T cell repertoires in COVID-19. Assay used: immunoSEQ multiplex PCR; TCRdb lists only in-frame clones, some missing. The repertoire holds about 170,000 clones, with more than 75% as singletons. Input material: peripheral blood. All receptors come from a man younger than 35 with COVID-19, enrolled during active disease.

This chain connects TRBV5-1 to TRBJ1-1; D unresolved. The CDR3 length is 12 residues. Trimming took 3 bases from V and 10 from J, leaving 13 bases between them. The germline gives CDR1 SGHRS, CDR2 YFSETQ. CDR3: CASSWAGVGAFF. The CDR3 DNA reads as TGCGCCAGCAGCTGGGCTGGTGTCGGAGCTTTCTTT.

This rearrangement joins TRBV7-8 to TRBJ2-2; 15 positions match TRBD2. V was pared by 0 bases and J by 6 bases, with 5 bases of the junction left unmatched. This CDR3 contains 18 residues. Germline values: CDR1 SGHVS, CDR2 FQNEAQ. The CDR3 reads CASSLAIGLAGGAGELFF. CDR3 sequence (DNA): TGTGCCAGCAGCTTAGCTATTGGACTAGCGGGAGGGGCCGGGGAGCTGTTTTTT. Looking up the rest from reference TRBV7-8 and TRBJ2-2 gives the full variable domain: GAGVSQSPRYKVAKRGQDVALRCDPISGHVSLFWYQQALGQGPEFLTYFQNEAQLDKSGLPSDRFFAERPEGSVSTLKIQRTQQEDSAVYLCASSLAIGLAGGAGELFFGEGSRLTVL.

Concerning this clone: This CDR3 is also generated by other DNA sequences in the sample. This chain uses TRBV6-2 or TRBV6-3 with TRBJ1-1; TRBD1 matches at 8 bases. Trimming took 1 base from V and 5 from J; bases not matched to a gene: 3. This CDR3 spans 14 amino acids. CDR1 is MNHEY, CDR2 SVGEGT, per germline. The CDR3 protein is CASSYLDRATEAFF. The DNA for the CDR3 is TGTGCCAGCAGTTACTTGGACAGGGCTACTGAAGCTTTCTTT.

About this clone itself: The junction departs from germline at one end; a sequencing error may be responsible. The chain couples TRBV6-5 to TRBJ1-4, with D maybe TRBD1 (5 bases). This CDR3 contains 15 residues. Germline V gene sequence: CDR1 MNHEY, CDR2 SVGAGI. Here the CDR3 DNA reads TGTGCCAGCAGTTACTCTGGACAAGGAAGGGAAAAACTGCTTTTT. Amino acid sequence: CASSYSGQGREKLLF.

V gene TRBV28 combines with J gene TRBJ2-2; D remains ambiguous. Germline V gene lookup returns CDR1 MDHEN and CDR2 SYDVKM. The CDR3 is 14 amino acids. With 1 base removed from V and 5 bases from J, the gap between germline ends came to 8 bases. The CDR3 reads CASSLFEVTGELFF. DNA for the CDR3: TGTGCCAGCAGTTTATTCGAGGTAACCGGGGAGCTGTTTTTT.

V and J are TRBV7-9 and TRBJ1-2; 7 positions agree with TRBD1. There are 14 residues in the CDR3. The V segment lost 1 base and the J segment 2 bases; nucleotides outside the gene matches: 1. Looked up from germline, CDR1 is SEHNR and CDR2 is FQNEAQ (reference sequence). The CDR3 sequence: CASSLGTGNYGYTF. In DNA, the CDR3 is TGTGCCAGCAGCTTAGGGACAGGAAACTATGGCTACACCTTC.

This chain connects TRBV7-8 to TRBJ1-3; 8 bases map to TRBD1. V shed 4 bases, J shed 3 bases, and the junction held 8 bases outside the gene matches. Germline V gene lookup returns CDR1 SGHVS and CDR2 FQNEAQ. The CDR3 totals 16 residues. This CDR3 reads CASSSNRGRNGNTIYF. CDR3 nucleotides: TGTGCCAGCAGCTCCAACAGGGGGAGGAATGGAAACACCATATATTTT.

CDR3 protein: CASGSSSGYSYNEQFF. The DNA for the CDR3 is TGTGCCAGCGGCTCGAGTAGCGGTTACTCCTACAATGAGCAGTTCTTC. This chain joins TRBV27 and TRBJ2-1, with D possibly being TRBD2 (6 bases). CDR1 and CDR2 (germline): MNHEY, SMNVEV (reference sequence). V lost 8 bases and J lost 0, with 17 bases in between. This CDR3 comprises 16 residues.

This chain joins TRBV7-7 and TRBJ2-3; 7 nucleotides align to TRBD1. Germline CDR1 reads SSHAT; CDR2 reads FNYEAQ (reference sequence). Germline trimming cut 5 bases from V and 10 bases from J; bases unmatched to any gene: 6. This CDR3 spans 12 amino acids. The CDR3 reads CASSPGGGAQYF. The CDR3 bases are TGTGCCAGCAGCCCAGGGGGTGGTGCGCAGTATTTT.

V is TRBV4-2 and J is TRBJ1-2; 8 bases match TRBD1. The trim removed 1 base at V and 4 bases at J, leaving 5 bases unmatched. CDR1 and CDR2 from the germline V gene are LGHNA and YNFKEQ. This CDR3 region has 15 residues. This CDR3 reads CASSQGLGQGYGYTF. The CDR3 region has the DNA TGTGCCAGCAGCCAAGGTCTCGGACAGGGCTATGGCTACACCTTC.

This chain uses TRBV11-1 with TRBJ2-1, with D perhaps matching TRBD2 (6 bases). CDR3 size: 14 residues. Germline V gives CDR1 SGHAT, CDR2 FQDESV (reference sequence). The V gene lost 1 base and the J gene lost 4 bases, with 8 bases spanning the gap. The CDR3 loop is CASSLDGSYNEQFF. CDR3 DNA sequence: TGTGCCAGCAGCTTAGACGGGAGTTACAATGAGCAGTTCTTC.

J is TRBJ1-5 and V is TRBV6-5; D not resolved. The V end was cut by 7 bases, the J end by 5 bases, with 12 bases between. CDR3 length equals 13 residues. From germline, CDR1 is MNHEY and CDR2 SVGAGI. In DNA form, the CDR3 reads TGTGCCAGCAAGAGGAGGGAAGATCAGCCCCAGCATTTT. It codes for CASKRREDQPQHF.

This clone appeared a single time. The gene calls are TRBV5-5 and TRBJ2-1; D may be TRBD2 (6 bases). V was cut by 4 bases and J by 0 bases, with 11 bases left in between. Per the germline V gene, CDR1 is SGHKS and CDR2 is YYEKEE (reference sequence). This CDR3 has 15 amino acids. CDR3 residues: CASSPGLASYNEQFF. The CDR3 nucleotides are TGTGCCAGCAGCCCGGGACTGGCCTCCTACAATGAGCAGTTCTTC.

The chain employs TRBV9 and TRBJ2-7; a weak D match, TRBD1 (6 bases). The V and J ends lost 0 bases and 1 base respectively, with 11 bases between them. Germline V gene data show CDR1 as SGDLS and CDR2 as YYNGEE. The CDR3 length is 15 residues. The DNA for the CDR3 is TGTGCCAGCAGCGTAGGGAAGGGGGAATCCTACGAGCAGTACTTC. Residues: CASSVGKGESYEQYF.

The chain carries TRBV11-2 and TRBJ1-1; D gene ambiguous. Germline CDR1 and CDR2: SGHAT and FQNNGV. Deletions cut 2 bases from V and 1 base from J, with 5 bases between. The CDR3 loop spans 13 amino acids. CDR3 DNA sequence: TGTGCCAGCAGCTTATCAGAGAACACTGAAGCTTTCTTT. Protein: CASSLSENTEAFF.

The chain couples TRBV24-1 to TRBJ2-1; D is unclear. Germline CDR1 is KGHDR and CDR2 is SFDVKD. Trimming took 4 bases from V and 0 from J, leaving 9 bases between them. This CDR3 spans 15 amino acids. This CDR3 is CATSDRPSSYNEQFF. The CDR3 DNA is TGTGCCACCAGTGACCGACCTAGCTCCTACAATGAGCAGTTCTTC.

In regard to this clone: An end of the junction does not agree with germline; a read error may underlie this. The V call is TRBV30, the J call TRBJ1-4; 7 bases match TRBD1. From germline, CDR1 is GTSNPN and CDR2 SVGIG (reference sequence). The CDR3 has 15 residues. CDR3 bases: TGTGCCTGGAGTGTCGACAGGGTGGGTCGCGAAAAACTGCTTTTT. Its translation: CAWSVDRVGREKLLF.

V usage is TRBV9 and J usage is TRBJ2-2, with 8 bases identical to TRBD2. CDR1 is SGDLS and CDR2 is YYNGEE in the germline V gene. Trimming took 0 bases from V and 6 from J; bases not matched to a gene: 1. This CDR3 region has 14 residues. This chain's CDR3 is CASSVDGRAGELFF. In nucleotides, the CDR3 is TGTGCCAGCAGCGTAGACGGGAGGGCCGGGGAGCTGTTTTTT.

The rearrangement uses TRBV6-2 or TRBV6-3 and TRBJ1-5; 9 nucleotides agree with TRBD1. Trimming at V came to 5 bases and at J to 7 bases, leaving 3 bases not matched to a gene. The CDR3 contains 13 residues. Germline values: CDR1 MNHEY, CDR2 SVGEGT. CDR3 residues: CASSTDRGQPQHF. CDR3 coding DNA: TGTGCCAGCAGTACGGACAGGGGACAGCCCCAGCATTTT.

This sequence joins TRBV11-2 and TRBJ2-7, with 8 bases that match TRBD2. This CDR3 is 15 amino acids long. The junction had 5 bases not matched to a gene; V was cut back by 4 bases and J by 0 bases. CDR1 SGHAT and CDR2 FQNNGV come from the germline V gene. CDR3 sequence: CASSSFGTSSYEQYF. The CDR3 DNA sequence: TGTGCCAGCAGCTCCTTCGGGACTAGCTCCTACGAGCAGTACTTC.

The chain employs TRBV5-5 and TRBJ2-7, with a weak D call TRBD1 (6 bases). V dropped 0 bases and J dropped 2 bases, with 12 bases sitting between them. The V gene's germline CDR1 is SGHKS and CDR2 YYEKEE (reference sequence). The CDR3 loop spans 15 amino acids. The CDR3 sequence is CASSLDRVIAYEQYF. The CDR3 DNA reads TGTGCCAGCAGCTTGGACAGGGTAATCGCCTACGAGCAGTACTTC.

The chain links TRBV7-9 to TRBJ2-6; 11 bases line up with TRBD1. With 7 bases clipped from V and 1 base from J, the junction kept 12 bases outside the gene matches. This CDR3 has 19 amino acids. In germline, CDR1 is SEHNR, CDR2 FQNEAQ (reference sequence). The CDR3 coding sequence is TGTGCCAGCACCCGGGGACAGGGGGTCGACCTTTCTGGGGCCAACGTCCTGACTTTC. Encoded protein: CASTRGQGVDLSGANVLTF.

CDR3 sequence reads: CASSIDGTGGVGYQPQHF. CDR3 in DNA: TGTGCCAGTAGTATAGATGGGACAGGGGGCGTTGGGTATCAGCCCCAGCATTTT. The chain carries TRBV19 and TRBJ1-5; 12 bases line up with TRBD1. Germline CDR1 is LNHDA and CDR2 is SQIVND (reference sequence). The CDR3 is made up of 18 amino acids. Trimming at V came to 0 bases and at J to 5 bases, leaving 8 bases not matched to a gene. The full variable domain, in which reference TRBV19 and TRBJ1-5 provide the parts outside the CDR3, is DGGITQSPKYLFRKEGQNVTLSCEQNLNHDAMYWYRQDPGQGLRLIYYSQIVNDFQKGDIAEGYSVSREKKESFPLTVTSAQKNPTAFYLCASSIDGTGGVGYQPQHFGDGTRLSIL.

This sequence joins TRBV27 and TRBJ1-1; 7 bases match TRBD1. J gave up 4 bases and V 5 bases, and 10 bases lay outside the gene matches. Looked up from germline, CDR1 is MNHEY and CDR2 is SMNVEV (reference sequence). The CDR3 covers 15 residues. CDR3 coding DNA: TGTGCCAGCAGTGAGTCGACAGGGAAGGGCACTGAAGCTTTCTTT. This gives the protein CASSESTGKGTEAFF.

This clone was seen only once. The chain links TRBV7-9 to TRBJ2-1; 14 nucleotides match TRBD2. CDR1 SEHNR and CDR2 FQNEAQ come from the germline V gene (reference sequence). V was pared by 3 bases and J by 5 bases, with 12 bases of the junction left unmatched. There are 19 residues in the CDR3. CDR3 sequence reads: CASSFRLAGGPVQNNEQFF. The CDR3 DNA follows: TGTGCCAGCAGCTTCAGACTAGCGGGAGGGCCAGTTCAAAACAATGAGCAGTTCTTC.